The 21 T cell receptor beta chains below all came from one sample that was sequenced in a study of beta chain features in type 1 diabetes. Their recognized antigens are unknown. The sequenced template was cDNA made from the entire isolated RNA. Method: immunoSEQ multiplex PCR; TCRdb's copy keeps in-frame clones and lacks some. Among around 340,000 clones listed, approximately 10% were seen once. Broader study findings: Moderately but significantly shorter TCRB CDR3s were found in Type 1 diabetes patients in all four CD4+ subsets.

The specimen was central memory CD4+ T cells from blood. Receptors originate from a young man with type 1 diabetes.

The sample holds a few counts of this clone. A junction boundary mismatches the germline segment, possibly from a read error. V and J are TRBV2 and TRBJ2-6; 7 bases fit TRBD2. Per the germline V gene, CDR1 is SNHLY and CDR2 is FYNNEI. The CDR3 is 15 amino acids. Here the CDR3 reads CASTRDYTGANVLTF. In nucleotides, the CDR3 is TGTGCAAGCACGAGGGACTATACTGGGGCCAACGTCCTGACTTTC.

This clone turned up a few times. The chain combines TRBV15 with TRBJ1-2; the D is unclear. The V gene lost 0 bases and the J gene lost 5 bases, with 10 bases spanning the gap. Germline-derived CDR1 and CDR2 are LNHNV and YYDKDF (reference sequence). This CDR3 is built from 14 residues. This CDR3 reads CATSRDGRRYGYTF. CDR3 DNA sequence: TGTGCCACCAGCAGAGATGGCCGGCGATATGGCTACACCTTC.

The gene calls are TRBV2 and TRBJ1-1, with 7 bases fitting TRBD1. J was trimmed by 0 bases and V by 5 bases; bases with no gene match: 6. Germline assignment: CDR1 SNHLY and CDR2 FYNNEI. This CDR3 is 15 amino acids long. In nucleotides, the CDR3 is TGTGCCAGCAGTCGACAGGGCCCCATGAACACTGAAGCTTTCTTT. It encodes CASSRQGPMNTEAFF.

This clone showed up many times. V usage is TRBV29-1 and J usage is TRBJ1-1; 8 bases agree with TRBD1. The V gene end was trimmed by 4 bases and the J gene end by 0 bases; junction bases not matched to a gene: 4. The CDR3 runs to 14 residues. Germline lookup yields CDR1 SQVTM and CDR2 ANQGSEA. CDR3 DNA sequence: TGCAGCGTTGGAAGACAGGGGATGAACACTGAAGCTTTCTTT. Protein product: CSVGRQGMNTEAFF. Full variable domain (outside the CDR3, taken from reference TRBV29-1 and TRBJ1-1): SAVISQKPSRDICQRGTSLTIQCQVDSQVTMMFWYRQQPGQSLTLIATANQGSEATYESGFVIDKFPISRPNLTFSTLTVSNMSPEDSSIYLCSVGRQGMNTEAFFGQGTRLTVV.

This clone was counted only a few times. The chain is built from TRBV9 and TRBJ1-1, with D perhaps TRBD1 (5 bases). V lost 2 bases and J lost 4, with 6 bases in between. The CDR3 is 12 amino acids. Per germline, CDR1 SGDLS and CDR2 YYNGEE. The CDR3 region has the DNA TGTGCCAGCAGCGTGAGGGGCACTGAAGCTTTCTTT. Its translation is CASSVRGTEAFF.

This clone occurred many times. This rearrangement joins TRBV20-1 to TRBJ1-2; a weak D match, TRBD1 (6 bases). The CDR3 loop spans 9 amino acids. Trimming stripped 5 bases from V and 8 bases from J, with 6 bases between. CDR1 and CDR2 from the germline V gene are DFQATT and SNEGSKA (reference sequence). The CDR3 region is CSAGQGYTF. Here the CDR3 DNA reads TGCAGTGCTGGACAGGGCTACACCTTC.

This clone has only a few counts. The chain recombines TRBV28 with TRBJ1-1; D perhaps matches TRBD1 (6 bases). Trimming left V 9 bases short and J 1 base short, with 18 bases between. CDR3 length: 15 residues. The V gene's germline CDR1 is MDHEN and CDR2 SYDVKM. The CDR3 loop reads CASRRGRLSNTEAFF. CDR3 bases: TGTGCCAGTCGTAGGGGGAGGCTATCGAACACTGAAGCTTTCTTT.

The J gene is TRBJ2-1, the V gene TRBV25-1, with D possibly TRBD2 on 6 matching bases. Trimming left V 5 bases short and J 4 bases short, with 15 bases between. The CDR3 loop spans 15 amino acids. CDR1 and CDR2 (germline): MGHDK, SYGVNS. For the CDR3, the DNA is TGTGCCAGCAGTCCTAGCGCCCCCGGATACAATGAGCAGTTCTTC. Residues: CASSPSAPGYNEQFF.

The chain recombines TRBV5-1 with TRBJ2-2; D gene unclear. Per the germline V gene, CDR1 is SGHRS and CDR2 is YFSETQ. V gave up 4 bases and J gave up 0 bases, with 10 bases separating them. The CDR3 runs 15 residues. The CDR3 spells CASSIGFANTGELFF. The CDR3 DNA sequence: TGCGCCAGCAGCATAGGGTTCGCGAACACCGGGGAGCTGTTTTTT.

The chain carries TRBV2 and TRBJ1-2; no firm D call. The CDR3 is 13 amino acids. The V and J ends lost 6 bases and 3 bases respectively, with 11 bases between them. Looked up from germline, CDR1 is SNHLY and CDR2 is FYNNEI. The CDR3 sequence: CASRGYRDYGYTF. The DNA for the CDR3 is TGTGCCAGCAGAGGATACCGGGACTATGGCTACACCTTC.

The chain's CDR3 is CASSLQSVGEKLFF. The CDR3 coding sequence is TGTGCCAGCAGCTTACAGAGTGTGGGGGAAAAACTGTTTTTT. The chain carries TRBV7-9 and TRBJ1-4; D is undetermined. V was shortened by 2 bases and J by 8 bases, with 12 bases between the two germline ends. The germline V gene encodes CDR1 SEHNR and CDR2 FQNEAQ (reference sequence). The CDR3 is 14 amino acids.

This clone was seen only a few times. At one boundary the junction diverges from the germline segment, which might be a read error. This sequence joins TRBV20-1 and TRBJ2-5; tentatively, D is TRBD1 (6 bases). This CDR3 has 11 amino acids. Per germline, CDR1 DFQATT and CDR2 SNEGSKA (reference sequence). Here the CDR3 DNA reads TGCAGCGCTAGGGGGATGGAGACCCAGTACTTC. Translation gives CSARGMETQYF.

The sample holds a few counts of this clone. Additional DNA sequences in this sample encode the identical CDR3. CDR3 DNA sequence: TGTGCCAGCAGCTTGGAGGTGGGCGAGCAGTACTTC. It translates to CASSLEVGEQYF. V and J are TRBV5-4 and TRBJ2-7; unclear D gene. Germline lookup yields CDR1 SGHNT and CDR2 YYREEE (reference sequence). The V end lost 0 bases, the J end lost 6 bases, and 7 bases lay between the germline ends. The CDR3 has 12 residues.

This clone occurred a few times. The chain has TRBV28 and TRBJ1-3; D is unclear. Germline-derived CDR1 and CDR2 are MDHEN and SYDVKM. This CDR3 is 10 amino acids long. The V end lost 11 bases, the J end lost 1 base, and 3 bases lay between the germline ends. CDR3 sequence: CAASGNTIYF. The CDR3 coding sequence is TGTGCCGCATCTGGAAACACCATATATTTT.

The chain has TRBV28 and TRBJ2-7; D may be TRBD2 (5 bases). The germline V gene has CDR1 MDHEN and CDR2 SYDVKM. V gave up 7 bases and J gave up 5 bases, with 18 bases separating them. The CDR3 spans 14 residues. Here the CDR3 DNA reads TGTGCCAGCAACCGACCCGGGCTAGCTCACGAGCAGTACTTC. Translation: CASNRPGLAHEQYF. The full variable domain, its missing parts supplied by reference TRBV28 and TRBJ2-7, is DVKVTQSSRYLVKRTGEKVFLECVQDMDHENMFWYRQDPGLGLRLIYFSYDVKMKEKGDIPEGYSVSREKKERFSLILESASTNQTSMYLCASNRPGLAHEQYFGPGTRLTVT.

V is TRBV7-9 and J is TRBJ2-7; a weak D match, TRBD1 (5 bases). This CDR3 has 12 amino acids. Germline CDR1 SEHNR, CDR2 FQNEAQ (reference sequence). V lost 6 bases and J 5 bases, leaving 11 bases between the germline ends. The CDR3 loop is CASSSQGHEQYF. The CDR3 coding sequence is TGTGCCAGCAGTTCCCAGGGCCACGAGCAGTACTTC.

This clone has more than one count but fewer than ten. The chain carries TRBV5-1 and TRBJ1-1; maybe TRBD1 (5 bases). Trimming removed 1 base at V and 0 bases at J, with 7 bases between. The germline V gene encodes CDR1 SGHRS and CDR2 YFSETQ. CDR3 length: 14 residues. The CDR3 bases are TGCGCCAGCAGCTTGACAGGCATGAACACTGAAGCTTTCTTT. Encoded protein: CASSLTGMNTEAFF. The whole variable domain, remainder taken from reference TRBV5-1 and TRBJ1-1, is KAGVTQTPRYLIKTRGQQVTLSCSPISGHRSVSWYQQTPGQGLQFLFEYFSETQRNKGNFPGRFSGRQFSNSRSEMNVSTLELGDSALYLCASSLTGMNTEAFFGQGTRLTVV.

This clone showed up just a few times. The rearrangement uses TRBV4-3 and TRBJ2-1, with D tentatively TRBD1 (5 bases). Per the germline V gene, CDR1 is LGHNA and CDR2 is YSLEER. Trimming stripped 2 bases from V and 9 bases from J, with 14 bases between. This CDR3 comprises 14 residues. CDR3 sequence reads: CASSQRGRGGEQFF. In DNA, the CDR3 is TGCGCCAGCAGCCAAAGAGGTAGGGGCGGTGAGCAGTTCTTC.

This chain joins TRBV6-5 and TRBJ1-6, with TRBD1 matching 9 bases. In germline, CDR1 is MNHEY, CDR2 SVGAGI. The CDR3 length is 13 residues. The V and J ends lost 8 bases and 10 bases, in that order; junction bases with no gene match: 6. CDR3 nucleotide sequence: TGTGCCAGCGGTTCGGACAGGGGCTCACCCCTCCACTTT. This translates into CASGSDRGSPLHF.

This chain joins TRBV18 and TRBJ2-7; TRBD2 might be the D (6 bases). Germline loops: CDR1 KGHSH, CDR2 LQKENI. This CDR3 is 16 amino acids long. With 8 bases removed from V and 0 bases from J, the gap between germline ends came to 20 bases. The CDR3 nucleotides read TGTGCCAGCGCTACAACTACGCGGGGAAGCTCCTACGAGCAGTACTTC. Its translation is CASATTTRGSSYEQYF.

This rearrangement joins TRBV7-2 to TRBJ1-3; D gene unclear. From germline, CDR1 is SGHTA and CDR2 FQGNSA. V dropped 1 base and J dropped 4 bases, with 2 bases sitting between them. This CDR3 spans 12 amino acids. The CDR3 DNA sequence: TGTGCCAGCAGCTTAGAAGGAAACACCATATATTTT. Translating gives CASSLEGNTIYF.